This entry lists 30 T cell receptor beta chains sequenced from one sample in a study of PD-L1 blockade in urothelial cancer. Assay used: immunoSEQ multiplex PCR; TCRdb lists only in-frame clones, some missing. The table records 45,000 to 70,000 clones, less than 90% of them present only once. Time point given: pretreatment peripheral blood. The sequenced sample was PBMCs, obtained around atezolizumab (anti-PD-L1) treatment. Receptors were obtained from a man in his 70s with urothelial cancer.

The gene calls are TRBV5-1 and TRBJ2-7, with D perhaps matching TRBD2 (6 bases). CDR1 is SGHRS and CDR2 is YFSETQ in the germline V gene. The CDR3 extends over 15 amino acids. V was trimmed by 3 bases and J by 2 bases, leaving 15 bases between them. CDR3 sequence (DNA): TGCGCCAGCAGCTACGAGAGCGGGTCTGCCTACGAGCAGTACTTC. Translating gives CASSYESGSAYEQYF.

The chain recombines TRBV7-3 with TRBJ2-1; 7 bases are a match to TRBD1. Germline assignment: CDR1 SGHTA and CDR2 FQGTGA. The CDR3 contains 15 residues. J was trimmed by 8 bases and V by 4 bases; bases with no gene match: 11. The CDR3 loop reads CASSYQGQPGDEQFF. DNA of the CDR3: TGTGCCAGCAGCTACCAGGGACAGCCAGGGGATGAGCAGTTCTTC.

J is TRBJ1-1 and V is TRBV2; 7 positions match TRBD1. V lost 7 bases to trimming and J lost 4 bases; unmatched junction nucleotides: 6. Germline values: CDR1 SNHLY, CDR2 FYNNEI. The CDR3 covers 13 residues. CDR3 sequence (DNA): TGTGCCAGCATTCGACAGGGTGCCACTGAAGCTTTCTTT. This gives the protein CASIRQGATEAFF.

The chain joins TRBV18 to TRBJ2-7; no definite D call. CDR3 size: 15 residues. The V gene's germline CDR1 is KGHSH and CDR2 LQKENI. The V gene lost 0 bases and the J gene lost 0 bases, with 9 bases spanning the gap. CDR3 DNA sequence: TGTGCCAGCTCACCACCACAGACCCTCTCCTACGAGCAGTACTTC. Translation: CASSPPQTLSYEQYF.

The chain carries TRBV5-4 and TRBJ2-5, with D perhaps TRBD2 (5 bases). Per germline, CDR1 SGHNT and CDR2 YYREEE (reference sequence). The V gene lost 0 bases and the J gene lost 4 bases, with 16 bases spanning the gap. This CDR3 is built from 16 residues. In nucleotides, the CDR3 is TGTGCCAGCAGCTTGGGGGGTAGCGTACTAGGAGAGACCCAGTACTTC. Amino acids: CASSLGGSVLGETQYF. Filled out from reference TRBV5-4 and TRBJ2-5, the complete variable domain reads ETGVTQSPTHLIKTRGQQVTLRCSSQSGHNTVSWYQQALGQGPQFIFQYYREEENGRGNFPPRFSGLQFPNYSSELNVNALELDDSALYLCASSLGGSVLGETQYFGPGTRLLVL.

The chain joins TRBV10-1 to TRBJ2-2; 10 bases are shared with TRBD1. V dropped 4 bases and J dropped 6; count of bases not matched to a gene: 2. From germline, CDR1 is WNHNN and CDR2 SYGVQD (reference sequence). CDR3 length equals 14 residues. CDR3 nucleotides: TGCGCCAGCAGTGGACAGGGGGCCGCCGGGGAGCTGTTTTTT. This translates into CASSGQGAAGELFF.

The rearrangement joins TRBV29-1 to TRBJ2-2, with 13 bases identical to TRBD2. The trim removed 5 bases at V and 5 bases at J, leaving 8 bases unmatched. Germline V gene sequence: CDR1 SQVTM, CDR2 ANQGSEA. The CDR3 is made up of 16 amino acids. CDR3 in amino acids: CSVSGLAGESTGELFF. CDR3 nucleotides: TGCAGCGTTTCCGGACTAGCGGGAGAGAGTACCGGGGAGCTGTTTTTT.

The CDR3, as DNA: TGTGCCAGCAGCGTAGAAAGTAGGGGCGGGAGTTGGGGTGAGCAGTTCTTC. It codes for CASSVESRGGSWGEQFF. The chain joins TRBV9 to TRBJ2-1, with 7 bases lining up with TRBD2. The V segment lost 0 bases and the J segment 9 bases; nucleotides outside the gene matches: 15. Germline V lookup: CDR1 SGDLS, CDR2 YYNGEE. The CDR3 is 17 residues long. Filled out from reference TRBV9 and TRBJ2-1, the complete variable domain reads DSGVTQTPKHLITATGQRVTLRCSPRSGDLSVYWYQQSLDQGLQFLIQYYNGEERAKGNILERFSAQQFPDLHSELNLSSLELGDSALYFCASSVESRGGSWGEQFFGPGTRLTVL.

The V gene is TRBV4-2, the J gene TRBJ1-1; D gene ambiguous. The CDR3 runs 14 residues. Trimming left V 4 bases short and J 3 bases short, with 12 bases between. Germline-derived CDR1 and CDR2 are LGHNA and YNFKEQ. CDR3 sequence: CASSPPRMHTEAFF. DNA for the CDR3: TGTGCCAGCAGCCCCCCGAGGATGCACACTGAAGCTTTCTTT.

This chain connects TRBV7-2 to TRBJ2-7; 11 positions match TRBD2. Germline V CDR1 and CDR2: SGHTA, FQGNSA. Losses at the gene ends were 2 bases for V and 7 bases for J; bases not matched to a gene: 10. The CDR3 has 16 residues. CDR3 residues: CASSLTRLAGLGEQYF. CDR3 DNA sequence: TGTGCCAGCAGCTTAACCCGACTAGCGGGACTGGGGGAGCAGTACTTC.

V is TRBV5-4 and J is TRBJ2-6; 10 positions match TRBD1. J gave up 2 bases and V 3 bases, and 5 bases lay outside the gene matches. Germline V gene data show CDR1 as SGHNT and CDR2 as YYREEE (reference sequence). This CDR3 region has 17 residues. In DNA, the CDR3 is TGTGCCAGCAGCTCGGGACAGGGGAACCCTGGGGCCAACGTCCTGACTTTC. Its translation is CASSSGQGNPGANVLTF.

CDR3 sequence reads: CAWKTGPNTEAFF. The CDR3 DNA is TGTGCCTGGAAAACAGGGCCTAACACTGAAGCTTTCTTT. The J gene is TRBJ1-1, the V gene TRBV30, with D tentatively TRBD1 (6 bases). The CDR3 has 13 residues. The germline V gene encodes CDR1 GTSNPN and CDR2 SVGIG (reference sequence). Trimming cost V 4 bases and J 2 bases, with 11 bases left between them.

The chain has TRBV25-1 and TRBJ1-2, with 11 bases that match TRBD1. CDR3 size: 17 residues. Germline CDR1 MGHDK, CDR2 SYGVNS. V dropped 3 bases and J dropped 2; count of bases not matched to a gene: 8. The CDR3 loop is CASSDTGQGAGNYGYTF. The DNA for the CDR3 is TGTGCCAGCAGTGATACAGGACAGGGGGCAGGGAACTATGGCTACACCTTC.

V is TRBV6-5 and J is TRBJ2-3; 9 bases line up with TRBD2. The germline V gene encodes CDR1 MNHEY and CDR2 SVGAGI. The length of the CDR3 is 14 residues. After removal of 5 bases from V and 14 bases from J, the junction contained 14 bases not matched to a gene. As DNA, the CDR3 is TGTGCCAGCAGTCCGACTAGCGGACACAGATACGCGTATTTT. This encodes CASSPTSGHRYAYF.

This clone has a single count. The chain is built from TRBV18 and TRBJ1-2, with 8 bases lining up with TRBD1. The V gene's germline CDR1 is KGHSH and CDR2 LQKENI. The CDR3 spans 15 residues. Losses at the gene ends were 3 bases for V and 0 bases for J; bases not matched to a gene: 3. CDR3 loop: CASSPGQAANYGYTF. The CDR3 DNA reads as TGTGCCAGCTCACCGGGACAGGCAGCTAACTATGGCTACACCTTC.

This rearrangement joins TRBV10-3 to TRBJ2-1; 12 bases align to TRBD2. The junction had 13 bases not matched to a gene; V was cut back by 10 bases and J by 0 bases. Germline values: CDR1 ENHRY, CDR2 SYGVKD. This CDR3 spans 18 amino acids. CDR3 sequence (DNA): TGTGCCACCGGTCGGGGACTAGCGGGTCAGAGCTCCTACAATGAGCAGTTCTTC. Translating gives CATGRGLAGQSSYNEQFF.

The chain joins TRBV19 to TRBJ1-4, with 10 bases identical to TRBD1. The V gene's germline CDR1 is LNHDA and CDR2 SQIVND (reference sequence). With V trimmed by 9 bases and J by 10 bases, 5 bases remained unmatched. The CDR3 has 12 residues. The CDR3 DNA is TGTGCCAGCCGGGACAGGGGAAGAAAACTGTTTTTT. It specifies CASRDRGRKLFF.

This clone was counted only a few times. The rearrangement joins TRBV19 to TRBJ2-7; TRBD1 might be the D (6 bases). The germline gives CDR1 LNHDA, CDR2 SQIVND (reference sequence). Trimming shortened V by 2 bases and J by 6 bases, and 14 bases separated the two germline ends. CDR3 length: 14 amino acids. The CDR3 here is CASSITGIGGEQYF. Here the CDR3 DNA reads TGTGCCAGTAGTATAACAGGGATAGGGGGCGAGCAGTACTTC.

The chain links TRBV11-2 to TRBJ1-3; D is undetermined. Germline CDR1 SGHAT, CDR2 FQNNGV. The CDR3 spans 14 residues. Trimming removed 2 bases from V and 8 bases from J, with 13 bases in between. Here the CDR3 reads CASSLIGPGDTIYF. For the CDR3, the DNA is TGTGCCAGCAGCTTAATAGGGCCCGGGGACACCATATATTTT. The full variable domain, completed using reference TRBV11-2 and TRBJ1-3, is EAGVAQSPRYKIIEKRQSVAFWCNPISGHATLYWYQQILGQGPKLLIQFQNNGVVDDSQLPKDRFSAERLKGVDSTLKIQPAKLEDSAVYLCASSLIGPGDTIYFGEGSWLTVV.

This chain uses TRBV19 with TRBJ1-1; unclear D gene. Germline V gives CDR1 LNHDA, CDR2 SQIVND (reference sequence). V lost 3 bases, J lost 1 base, and 15 bases lay in between. The CDR3 length is 16 residues. The CDR3 sequence is CASSIVGMDGNTEAFF. The CDR3 region has the DNA TGTGCCAGTAGTATCGTCGGGATGGACGGGAACACTGAAGCTTTCTTT.

The chain has TRBV28 and TRBJ1-2; the match to TRBD1 covers 10 bases. The CDR3 runs 13 residues. The junction had 5 bases not matched to a gene; V was cut back by 5 bases and J by 8 bases. Germline assignment: CDR1 MDHEN and CDR2 SYDVKM. The chain's CDR3 is CASSGTGDRGYTF. The DNA for the CDR3 is TGTGCCAGCAGTGGGACAGGGGATAGGGGCTACACCTTC.

This sequence joins TRBV6-1 and TRBJ1-5; the match to TRBD1 covers 7 bases. Losses at the gene ends were 2 bases for V and 6 bases for J; bases not matched to a gene: 13. Germline V gene lookup returns CDR1 MNHNS and CDR2 SASEGT. This CDR3 is 17 amino acids long. As DNA, the CDR3 is TGTGCCAGCAGTGAACTCTTGGGCAGGGGGATTCTTCAGCCCCAGCATTTT. This translates into CASSELLGRGILQPQHF.

This clone was detected a few times. The same CDR3 arises from other DNA sequences in this sample as well. The chain is built from TRBV14 and TRBJ2-1; tentatively, D is TRBD1 (5 bases). The V gene's germline CDR1 is SGHDN and CDR2 FVKESK. The V end lost 5 bases, the J end lost 8 bases, and 10 bases lay between the germline ends. CDR3 length equals 12 residues. CDR3 region: CASSSQGYEQFF. CDR3 nucleotide sequence: TGTGCCAGCAGCTCGCAGGGTTATGAGCAGTTCTTC.

The V gene is TRBV6-5, the J gene TRBJ1-1; 9 bases are shared with TRBD1. Germline V gene sequence: CDR1 MNHEY, CDR2 SVGAGI. J was trimmed by 5 bases and V by 0 bases; bases with no gene match: 4. The length of the CDR3 is 15 residues. The CDR3, as DNA: TGTGCCAGCAGTTACTCGGTGACAGGGGGGACTGAAGCTTTCTTT. Translated, it gives CASSYSVTGGTEAFF.

The genes are TRBV11-1 and TRBJ1-1; maybe TRBD1 (5 bases). Looked up from germline, CDR1 is SGHAT and CDR2 is FQDESV (reference sequence). Trimming shortened V by 8 bases and J by 2 bases, and 12 bases separated the two germline ends. This CDR3 is built from 13 residues. The CDR3: CASSQGLNTEAFF. DNA for the CDR3: TGTGCCAGCTCCCAGGGCCTTAACACTGAAGCTTTCTTT.

CDR3 sequence (DNA): TGTGCCAGTAGTATTGCGGACAGGCAAACCTACGAGCAGTACTTC. This gives the protein CASSIADRQTYEQYF. The rearrangement joins TRBV19 to TRBJ2-7; 7 bases agree with TRBD1. The V segment lost 3 bases and the J segment 2 bases; nucleotides outside the gene matches: 7. The CDR3 sequence is 15 residues long. Germline V gene lookup returns CDR1 LNHDA and CDR2 SQIVND (reference sequence).

The rearrangement uses TRBV9 and TRBJ2-7; no firm D call. The germline V gene has CDR1 SGDLS and CDR2 YYNGEE. CDR3 length: 12 residues. Trimming pared 0 bases from V and 7 bases from J, leaving 8 bases between. Here the CDR3 DNA reads TGTGCCAGCAGCGTAGCTGGCTGGGAGCAGTACTTC. Encoded protein: CASSVAGWEQYF.

The V call is TRBV28, the J call TRBJ1-2, with a possible D match to TRBD1 (6 bases). Germline CDR1 reads MDHEN; CDR2 reads SYDVKM. The ends were cut back, 4 bases at V and 4 bases at J, with 16 bases in the middle. The CDR3 runs 15 residues. The CDR3 sequence is CASSWGAGAGYGYTF. The CDR3 bases are TGTGCCAGCAGTTGGGGAGCGGGGGCGGGCTATGGCTACACCTTC.

CDR3 residues: CASSESLYPGETQYF. The CDR3 DNA sequence: TGCGCCAGCAGTGAGTCGCTCTACCCGGGGGAGACCCAGTACTTC. The J gene is TRBJ2-5, the V gene TRBV10-1; D possibly corresponds to TRBD2 (5 bases). This CDR3 has 15 residues. V shed 0 bases and J shed 5 bases, with 13 bases lying between them. The germline V gene has CDR1 WNHNN and CDR2 SYGVQD (reference sequence).

Written as DNA, the CDR3 is TGCGCCAGCAGCTTGGGTTACAATCAGCCCCAGCATTTT. It translates to CASSLGYNQPQHF. The chain joins TRBV5-1 to TRBJ1-5, with D unclear. The CDR3 runs to 13 residues. The ends were cut back, 0 bases at V and 3 bases at J, with 4 bases in the middle. From germline, CDR1 is SGHRS and CDR2 YFSETQ.